These T cell receptor beta chains were read from a single sample in a study of blood T cell repertoires in COVID-19. This table comes from immunoSEQ multiplex PCR, and its TCRdb copy is limited to in-frame clones, with some not included. Of 200,000 to 250,000 clones listed, about 80% were seen once; the top ten hold approximately 1.2%. Material: PBMCs or T cells enriched from blood (not recorded which). These receptors were taken from a woman in her thirties or forties with acute COVID-19. CDR3s include the opening cysteine and the closing phenylalanine or tryptophan. The D gene is left open where the match is weak. The size field is filled for only some rows; it gives once, few, many or a size class.

v_gene,abundance,j_gene,d_gene,CDR3nt,CDR3aa
TRBV18,few,TRBJ1-1,.,TGTGCCAGCTCCCCGGACAGTAGTGTTGAAGCTTTCTTT,CASSPDSSVEAFF
TRBV18,.,TRBJ2-1,.,TGTGCCAGCTCACCACTTTTAGGAGGTCGCAATGAGCAGTTCTTC,CASSPLLGGRNEQFF
TRBV6-2/TRBV6-3,.,TRBJ2-2,.,TGTGCCAGCAGCCCCAGGGGGGCCACGAACACCGGGGAGCTGTTTTTT,CASSPRGATNTGELFF
TRBV2,.,TRBJ1-2,TRBD1,TGTGCCAGCAGTCCGGACAGGACAGCTAACTATGGCTACACCTTC,CASSPDRTANYGYTF
TRBV5-1,.,TRBJ2-2,TRBD1,TGCGCCAGCAGCTCACAGGGGTCCGGGGAGCTGTTTTTT,CASSSQGSGELFF
TRBV6-5,.,TRBJ2-3,.,TGTGCCAGTGACAGGCTCGATACGCAGTATTTT,CASDRLDTQYF
TRBV6-1,.,TRBJ2-7,.,TGTGCCAGCAGTGAGGACGGGGTCCGGGAGCAGTACTTC,CASSEDGVREQYF
TRBV11-2,.,TRBJ2-7,.,TGTGCCAGCAGCTTATTCCTAGGGGACGAGCAGTACTTC,CASSLFLGDEQYF
TRBV4-1,.,TRBJ2-7,TRBD2,TGCGCCAGCAGCCTGACTAGCGGGGAGACCTACGAGCAGTACTTC,CASSLTSGETYEQYF
TRBV5-1,.,TRBJ1-3,.,TGCGCCAGCAGCTTGGTAGACGGGGAACGTACAGGAAACACCATATATTTT,CASSLVDGERTGNTIYF
TRBV6-5,.,TRBJ2-5,.,TGTGCCAGCAGCCCCGGGACAATCGAAACAGAGACCCAGTACTTC,CASSPGTIETETQYF
TRBV7-2,.,TRBJ2-1,TRBD2,TGTGCCAGCAGCGCTACGGGACTAAACAATGAGCAGTTCTTC,CASSATGLNNEQFF
TRBV7-9,many,TRBJ2-7,TRBD2,TGTGCCAGCAGCTCTGGACTAGCGGGAGGTTTGAGATCAGTGCAGTACTTC,CASSSGLAGGLRSVQYF
TRBV4-3,few,TRBJ2-6,.,TGCGCCAGCAGCCAAGCGGCGGCGGCCTCTGGGGCCAACGTCCTGACTTTC,CASSQAAAASGANVLTF
TRBV29-1,.,TRBJ1-4,TRBD1,TGCAGCGTCGGGACAGGGAGTTTCGAAAAACTGTTTTTT,CSVGTGSFEKLFF
TRBV30,.,TRBJ1-1,.,TGTGCCTGGAACAGAAACACTGAAGCTTTCTTT,CAWNRNTEAFF
TRBV6-2/TRBV6-3,.,TRBJ1-2,.,TGTGCCAGCAGTCCCGGACAAAGATTCTATGGCTACACCTTC,CASSPGQRFYGYTF
TRBV5-8,.,TRBJ1-1,.,TGTGCCAGCAGCTTGTGGGACACCGAGGGAGCTTTCTTT,CASSLWDTEGAFF
TRBV19,.,TRBJ2-7,.,TGTGCCAGTAGTATATCTGCGGGCTCCTACGAGCAGTACTTC,CASSISAGSYEQYF
TRBV13,.,TRBJ2-5,TRBD2,TGTGCCAGCAGCCCGGGACTAGCGGGAGGACGAGAGACCCAGTACTTC,CASSPGLAGGRETQYF
TRBV10-3,.,TRBJ1-4,.,TGTGCCATCAGTGTCCCCTCTAATGAAAAACTGTTTTTT,CAISVPSNEKLFF
TRBV19,.,TRBJ2-5,TRBD2,TGTGCCAGTAGTATCTCGGGACTAGCGGGGGACCGACCTACAAGAGAGACCCAGTACTTC,CASSISGLAGDRPTRETQYF
TRBV23-1,.,TRBJ2-5,TRBD2,TGCGCCAGCAGGACGGGACTAGCGGGAGATGGAGAGACCCAGTACTTC,CASRTGLAGDGETQYF
TRBV6-5,.,TRBJ1-2,TRBD1,TGTGCCAGCATTTTACAGGGGGCGAAGGACTATGGCTACACCTTC,CASILQGAKDYGYTF
TRBV15,.,TRBJ1-1,.,TGTGCCACCAGCAGAGCCAAGGGGGGGGCCCCTGAAGCTTTCTTT,CATSRAKGGAPEAFF
TRBV7-8,.,TRBJ2-3,.,TGTGCCAGCAGCCCCTCTCGGGTCACAGATACGCAGTATTTT,CASSPSRVTDTQYF
TRBV6-5,.,TRBJ2-7,TRBD1,TGTGCCAGCAGCCGGGCGAGGGACAGGGTCAACGAGCAGTACTTC,CASSRARDRVNEQYF
TRBV19,.,TRBJ1-2,.,TGTGCCAGTAGTCCTCGACAGGTACACTATGGCTACACCTTC,CASSPRQVHYGYTF
TRBV6-5,.,TRBJ1-2,.,TGTGCCAGCAGTTACTCGGCCGGGGGCTATGGCTACACCTTC,CASSYSAGGYGYTF
TRBV27,.,TRBJ1-1,.,TGTGCCAGCAGATATACAGGAGAATCTGAAGCTTTCTTT,CASRYTGESEAFF
TRBV2,many,TRBJ2-7,.,TGTGCCAGCAGCGCGGGAAGGGCCTACGAGCAGTACTTC,CASSAGRAYEQYF
TRBV5-4,.,TRBJ2-7,.,TGTGCCAGCAGCTTATCTCAACAGCACGAGCAGTACTTC,CASSLSQQHEQYF
TRBV7-3,.,TRBJ2-2,.,TGTGCCAGCAGCACGGACACCGGGGAGCTGTTTTTT,CASSTDTGELFF
TRBV28,few,TRBJ2-7,TRBD2,TGTGCCAGCAGTTCCCCCGGGACTACATCTTACGAGCAGTACTTC,CASSSPGTTSYEQYF
TRBV10-3,.,TRBJ2-1,TRBD1,TGTGCCATCGCGGACAGGGGGGGTTACAATGAGCAGTTCTTC,CAIADRGGYNEQFF
TRBV28,.,TRBJ2-3,TRBD2,TGTGCCAGCAGTTCGTTTCTAGCGGGGAGCACAGATACGCAGTATTTT,CASSSFLAGSTDTQYF
TRBV20-1,.,TRBJ1-2,.,TGCAGTGCTATCCCCAGTCGCTACACCTTC,CSAIPSRYTF